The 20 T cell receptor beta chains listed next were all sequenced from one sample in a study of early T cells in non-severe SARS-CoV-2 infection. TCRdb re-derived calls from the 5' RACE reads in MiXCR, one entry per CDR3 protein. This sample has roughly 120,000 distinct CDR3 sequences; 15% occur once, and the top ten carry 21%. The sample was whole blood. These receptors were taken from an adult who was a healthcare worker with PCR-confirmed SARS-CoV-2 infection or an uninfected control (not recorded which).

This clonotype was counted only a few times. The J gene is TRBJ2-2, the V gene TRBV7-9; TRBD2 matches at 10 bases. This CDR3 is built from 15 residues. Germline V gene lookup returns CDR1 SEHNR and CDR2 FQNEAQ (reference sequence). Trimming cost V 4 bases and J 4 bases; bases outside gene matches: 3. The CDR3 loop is CASSSGLASTGELFF. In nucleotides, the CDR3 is TGTGCCAGCAGCTCGGGACTAGCGAGCACCGGGGAGCTGTTTTTT.

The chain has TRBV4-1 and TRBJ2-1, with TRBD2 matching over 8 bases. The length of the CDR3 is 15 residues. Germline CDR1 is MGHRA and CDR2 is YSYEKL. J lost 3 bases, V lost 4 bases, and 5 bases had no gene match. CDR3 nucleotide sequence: TGCGCCAGCAGCCCCGTGAGCGGGGGCTACAATGAGCAGTTCTTC. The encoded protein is CASSPVSGGYNEQFF.

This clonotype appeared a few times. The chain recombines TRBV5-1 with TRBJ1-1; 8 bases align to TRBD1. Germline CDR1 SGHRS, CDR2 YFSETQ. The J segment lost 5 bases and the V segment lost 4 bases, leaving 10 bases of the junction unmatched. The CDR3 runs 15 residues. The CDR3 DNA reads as TGCGCCAGCAGCCGGGGAAGGACAGGGACGACTGAAGCTTTCTTT. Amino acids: CASSRGRTGTTEAFF.

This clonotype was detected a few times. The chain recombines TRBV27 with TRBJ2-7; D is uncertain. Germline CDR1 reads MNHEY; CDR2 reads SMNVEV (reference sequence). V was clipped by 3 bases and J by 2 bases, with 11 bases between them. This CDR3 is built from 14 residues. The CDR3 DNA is TGTGCCAGCAGTTTCTCGGGCAGGACCTACGAGCAGTACTTC. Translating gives CASSFSGRTYEQYF.

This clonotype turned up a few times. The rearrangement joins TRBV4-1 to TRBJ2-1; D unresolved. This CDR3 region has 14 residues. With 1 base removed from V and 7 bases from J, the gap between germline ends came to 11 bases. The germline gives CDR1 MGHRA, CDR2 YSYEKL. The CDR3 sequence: CASSQVVVTNEQFF. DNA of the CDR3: TGCGCCAGCAGCCAAGTGGTGGTAACGAATGAGCAGTTCTTC.

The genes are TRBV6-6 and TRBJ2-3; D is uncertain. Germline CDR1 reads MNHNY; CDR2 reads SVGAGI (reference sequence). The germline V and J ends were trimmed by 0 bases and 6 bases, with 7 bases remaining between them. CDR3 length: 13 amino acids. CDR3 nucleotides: TGTGCCAGCAGTTACTCCTCCCGGGATACGCAGTATTTT. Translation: CASSYSSRDTQYF.

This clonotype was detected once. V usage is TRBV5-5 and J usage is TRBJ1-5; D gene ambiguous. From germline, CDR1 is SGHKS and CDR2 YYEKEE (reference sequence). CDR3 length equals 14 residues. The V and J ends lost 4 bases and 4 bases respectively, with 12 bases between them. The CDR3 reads CASSPLHSNQPQHF. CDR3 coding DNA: TGTGCCAGCAGCCCTCTTCACTCTAATCAGCCCCAGCATTTT.

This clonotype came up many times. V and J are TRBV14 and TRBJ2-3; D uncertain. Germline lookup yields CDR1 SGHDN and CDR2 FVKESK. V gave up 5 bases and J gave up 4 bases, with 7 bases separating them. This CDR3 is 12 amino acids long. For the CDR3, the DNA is TGTGCCAGCAGCTCCCAGGCAGATACGCAGTATTTT. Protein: CASSSQADTQYF. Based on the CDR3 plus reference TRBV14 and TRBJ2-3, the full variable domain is EAGVTQFPSHSVIEKGQTVTLRCDPISGHDNLYWYRRVMGKEIKFLLHFVKESKQDESGMPNNRFLAERTGGTYSTLKVQPAELEDSGVYFCASSSQADTQYFGPGTRLTVL.

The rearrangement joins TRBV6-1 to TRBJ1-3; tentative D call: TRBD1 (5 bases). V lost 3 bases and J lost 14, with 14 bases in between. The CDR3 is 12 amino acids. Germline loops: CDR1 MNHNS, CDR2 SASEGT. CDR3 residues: CASSERDRGVYF. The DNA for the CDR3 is TGTGCCAGCAGTGAGCGCGACAGAGGCGTATATTTT.

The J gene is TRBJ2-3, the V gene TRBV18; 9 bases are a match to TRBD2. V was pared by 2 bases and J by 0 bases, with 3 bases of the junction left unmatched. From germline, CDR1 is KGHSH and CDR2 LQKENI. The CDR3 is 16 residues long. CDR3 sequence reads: CASSPKAGGSTDTQYF. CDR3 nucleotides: TGTGCCAGCTCACCAAAAGCGGGGGGAAGCACAGATACGCAGTATTTT.

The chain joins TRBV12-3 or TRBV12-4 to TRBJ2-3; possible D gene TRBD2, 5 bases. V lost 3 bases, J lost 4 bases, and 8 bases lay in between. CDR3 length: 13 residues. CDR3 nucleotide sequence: TGTGCCAGCAGTTTGCGGAGGTCAGATACGCAGTATTTT. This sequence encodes CASSLRRSDTQYF.

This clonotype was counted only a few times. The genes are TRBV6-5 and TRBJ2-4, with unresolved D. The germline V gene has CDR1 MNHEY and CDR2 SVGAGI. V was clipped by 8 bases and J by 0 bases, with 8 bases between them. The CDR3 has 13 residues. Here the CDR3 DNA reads TGTGCCAGCGCAGTGTTAGCCAAAAACATTCAGTACTTC. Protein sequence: CASAVLAKNIQYF.

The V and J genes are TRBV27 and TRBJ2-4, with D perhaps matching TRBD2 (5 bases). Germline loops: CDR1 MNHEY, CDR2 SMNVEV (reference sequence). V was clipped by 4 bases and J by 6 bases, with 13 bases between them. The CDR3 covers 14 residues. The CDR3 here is CASSSHGEGNIQYF. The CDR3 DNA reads TGTGCCAGCAGTTCCCATGGAGAGGGAAACATTCAGTACTTC.

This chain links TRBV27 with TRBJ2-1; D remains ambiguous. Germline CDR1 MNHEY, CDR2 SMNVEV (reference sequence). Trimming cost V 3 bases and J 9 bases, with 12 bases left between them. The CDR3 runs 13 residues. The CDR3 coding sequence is TGTGCCAGCAGTTTGAGGTCGGAAGGTGAGCAGTTCTTC. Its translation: CASSLRSEGEQFF.

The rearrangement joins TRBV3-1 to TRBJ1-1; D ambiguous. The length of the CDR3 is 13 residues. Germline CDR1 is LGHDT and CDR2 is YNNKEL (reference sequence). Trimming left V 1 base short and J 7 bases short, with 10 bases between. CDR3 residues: CASSQVRNFEAFF. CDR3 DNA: TGTGCCAGCAGCCAAGTTCGGAATTTTGAAGCTTTCTTT.

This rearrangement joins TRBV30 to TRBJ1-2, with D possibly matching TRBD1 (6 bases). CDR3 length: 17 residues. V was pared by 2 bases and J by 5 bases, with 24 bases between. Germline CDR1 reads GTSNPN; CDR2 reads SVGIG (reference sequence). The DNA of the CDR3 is TGTGCCTGGAGTCACATGGGCTGGGACATTGGGGGTTATGGCTACACCTTC. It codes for CAWSHMGWDIGGYGYTF.

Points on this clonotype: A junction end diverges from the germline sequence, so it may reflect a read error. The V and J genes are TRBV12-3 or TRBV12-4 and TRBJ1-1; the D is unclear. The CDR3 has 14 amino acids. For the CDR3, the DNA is TGTGCCAGCAGTTTAGGTCGGGTGGGCACTGATGCTTTCTTT. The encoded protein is CASSLGRVGTDAFF.

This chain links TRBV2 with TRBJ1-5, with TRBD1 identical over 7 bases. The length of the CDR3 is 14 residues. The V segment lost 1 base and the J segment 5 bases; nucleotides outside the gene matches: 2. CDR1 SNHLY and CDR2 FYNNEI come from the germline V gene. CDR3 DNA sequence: TGTGCCAGCAGTGAAGAGAGGGGGCATCAGCCCCAGCATTTT. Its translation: CASSEERGHQPQHF.

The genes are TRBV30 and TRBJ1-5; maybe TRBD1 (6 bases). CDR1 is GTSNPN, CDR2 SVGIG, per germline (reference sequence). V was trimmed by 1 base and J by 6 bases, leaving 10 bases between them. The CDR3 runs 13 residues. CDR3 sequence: CAWSGQGSQPQHF. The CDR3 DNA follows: TGTGCCTGGAGTGGGCAGGGGAGTCAGCCCCAGCATTTT. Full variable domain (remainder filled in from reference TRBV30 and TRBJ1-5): SQTIHQWPATLVQPVGSPLSLECTVEGTSNPNLYWYRQAAGRGLQLLFYSVGIGQISSEVPQNLSASRPQDRQFILSSKKLLLSDSGFYLCAWSGQGSQPQHFGDGTRLSIL.

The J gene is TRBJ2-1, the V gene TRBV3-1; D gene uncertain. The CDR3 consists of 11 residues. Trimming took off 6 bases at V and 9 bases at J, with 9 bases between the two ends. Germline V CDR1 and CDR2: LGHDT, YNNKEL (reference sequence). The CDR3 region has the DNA TGTGCCAGCAGTCGGTCAGGTGAGCAGTTCTTC. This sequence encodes CASSRSGEQFF.